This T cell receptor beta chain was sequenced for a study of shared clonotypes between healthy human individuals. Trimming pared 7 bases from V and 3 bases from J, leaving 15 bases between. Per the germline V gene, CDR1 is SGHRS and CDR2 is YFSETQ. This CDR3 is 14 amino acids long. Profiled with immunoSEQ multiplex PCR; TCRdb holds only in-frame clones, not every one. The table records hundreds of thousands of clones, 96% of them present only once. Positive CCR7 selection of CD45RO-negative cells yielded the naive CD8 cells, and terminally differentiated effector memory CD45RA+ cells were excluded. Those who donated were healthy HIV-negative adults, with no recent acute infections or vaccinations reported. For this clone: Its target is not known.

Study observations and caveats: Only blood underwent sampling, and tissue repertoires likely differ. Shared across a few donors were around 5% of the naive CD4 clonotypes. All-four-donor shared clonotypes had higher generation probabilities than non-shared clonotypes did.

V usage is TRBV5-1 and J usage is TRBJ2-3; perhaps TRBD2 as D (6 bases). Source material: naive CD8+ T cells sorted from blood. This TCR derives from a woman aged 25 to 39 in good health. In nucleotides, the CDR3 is TGCGCCAGCTCGGGCGGGATAGTGACAGATACGCAGTATTTT. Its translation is CASSGGIVTDTQYF.